This passage covers 27 T cell receptor beta chains from one sample sequenced in a study of cytomegalovirus exposure and HLA in healthy donors. The primer mix had 60 Vbeta and 13 Jbeta primers. Sequencing was performed with immunoSEQ multiplex PCR; in TCRdb, only in-frame clones are kept and a portion is missing. The sample includes more than 90,000 clones, 77% of them seen just once. Sequencing was carried out using PBMCs. These receptors originate from a female donor in good health and CMV-seronegative.

The gene calls are TRBV29-1 and TRBJ2-4; possibly TRBD2 for D (5 bases). Germline V lookup: CDR1 SQVTM, CDR2 ANQGSEA. This CDR3 is built from 13 residues. With 2 bases removed from V and 8 bases from J, the gap between germline ends came to 13 bases. The CDR3 coding sequence is TGCAGCGTTGAAAGCCCTGGGAGCGACATTCAGTACTTC. It encodes CSVESPGSDIQYF.

J is TRBJ2-5 and V is TRBV19; 12 nucleotides line up with TRBD1. The J segment lost 2 bases and the V segment lost 4 bases, leaving 5 bases of the junction unmatched. Germline-derived CDR1 and CDR2 are LNHDA and SQIVND (reference sequence). The CDR3 has 16 amino acids. CDR3 sequence (DNA): TGTGCCAGTAGTAACGGGGACAGGGGGCTACAAGAGACCCAGTACTTC. This sequence encodes CASSNGDRGLQETQYF.

This clone showed up just a few times. This chain connects TRBV28 to TRBJ1-1, with TRBD1 matching over 7 bases. The germline V gene has CDR1 MDHEN and CDR2 SYDVKM. The length of the CDR3 is 14 residues. V lost 3 bases, J lost 5 bases, and 6 bases stayed unmatched. The DNA of the CDR3 is TGTGCCAGCAGTTTGGCACAGGGGCAAACTGAAGCTTTCTTT. Its translation is CASSLAQGQTEAFF.

The chain links TRBV5-1 to TRBJ2-4, with 10 bases lining up with TRBD2. Germline V gene sequence: CDR1 SGHRS, CDR2 YFSETQ. The CDR3 consists of 15 residues. J was trimmed by 5 bases and V by 3 bases; bases with no gene match: 5. CDR3 in DNA: TGCGCCAGCAGCTACCTAGCGGGGGTCCAAAACATTCAGTACTTC. This gives the protein CASSYLAGVQNIQYF.

The rearrangement joins TRBV2 to TRBJ2-2; 8 bases line up with TRBD2. Losses at the gene ends were 7 bases for V and 5 bases for J; bases not matched to a gene: 6. CDR3 length: 14 amino acids. Germline lookup yields CDR1 SNHLY and CDR2 FYNNEI. The CDR3 nucleotides read TGTGCCAGCAAGGGACCGGGGGGGACCGGGGAGCTGTTTTTT. This translates into CASKGPGGTGELFF.

The chain joins TRBV6-6 to TRBJ1-2; weak D call: TRBD1 (5 bases). Germline lookup yields CDR1 MNHNY and CDR2 SVGAGI (reference sequence). Trimming removed 6 bases at V and 7 bases at J, with 18 bases between. The CDR3 extends over 14 amino acids. As DNA, the CDR3 is TGTGCCAGCAGCCCCGGGGGGGGATCGCGTGGCTACACCTTC. Protein: CASSPGGGSRGYTF.

This rearrangement joins TRBV2 to TRBJ2-7; TRBD2 agrees at 10 bases. CDR1 is SNHLY, CDR2 FYNNEI, per germline. Unmatched junction bases numbered 8, after V lost 2 bases and J lost 7 bases. This CDR3 comprises 15 residues. CDR3 amino acids: CASSEKLAGPREQYF. CDR3 in DNA: TGTGCCAGCAGTGAAAAACTAGCGGGACCACGGGAGCAGTACTTC.

The chain couples TRBV13 to TRBJ2-1, with 14 bases fitting TRBD2. The junction had 12 bases not matched to a gene; V was cut back by 5 bases and J by 12 bases. The CDR3 sequence is 16 residues long. Germline V gene data show CDR1 as PRHDT and CDR2 as FYEKMQ (reference sequence). The CDR3 reads CASSPWGLAGAMGQFF. CDR3 bases: TGTGCCAGCAGCCCCTGGGGACTAGCGGGGGCTATGGGGCAGTTCTTC.

The chain employs TRBV6-5 and TRBJ1-5, with 8 nucleotides matching TRBD1. The CDR3 covers 14 residues. Germline V gives CDR1 MNHEY, CDR2 SVGAGI. V lost 6 bases to trimming and J lost 7 bases; unmatched junction nucleotides: 8. The CDR3 DNA follows: TGTGCCAGCAGCGGTGGACAGGGTTGGCAGCCCCAGCATTTT. Amino acid sequence: CASSGGQGWQPQHF.

The chain links TRBV6-5 to TRBJ1-2; D call uncertain. The germline V gene has CDR1 MNHEY and CDR2 SVGAGI. This CDR3 is 12 amino acids long. V was trimmed by 4 bases and J by 7 bases, leaving 10 bases between them. Here the CDR3 reads CASSSERSGYTF. The CDR3 DNA is TGTGCCAGCAGTTCCGAGAGGAGTGGCTACACCTTC.

CDR3 in amino acids: CASSLLSSPDTQYF. The CDR3 bases are TGTGCCAGCAGCTTACTTAGCTCCCCTGATACGCAGTATTTT. V usage is TRBV7-2 and J usage is TRBJ2-3; no firm D call. The V end was cut by 2 bases, the J end by 6 bases, with 12 bases between. CDR1 and CDR2 from the germline V gene are SGHTA and FQGNSA. There are 14 residues in the CDR3.

The CDR3 reads CASSSGLSNYGYTF. The CDR3 DNA follows: TGTGCCAGCAGTTCAGGGTTAAGCAACTATGGCTACACCTTC. J is TRBJ1-2 and V is TRBV28; D is perhaps TRBD1 (5 bases). The CDR3 contains 14 residues. V dropped 4 bases and J dropped 2 bases, with 11 bases sitting between them. Germline values: CDR1 MDHEN, CDR2 SYDVKM.

This clone was seen a single time. The chain couples TRBV19 to TRBJ1-2, with TRBD1 identical over 9 bases. This CDR3 region has 14 residues. Germline values: CDR1 LNHDA, CDR2 SQIVND (reference sequence). After removal of 6 bases from V and 1 base from J, the junction contained 3 bases not matched to a gene. CDR3 nucleotide sequence: TGTGCCAGTAGCGGGACAGGGCTTAACTATGGCTACACCTTC. Its protein is CASSGTGLNYGYTF.

V and J are TRBV28 and TRBJ2-7; no reliable D call. This CDR3 contains 11 residues. V was cut by 5 bases and J by 4 bases, with 6 bases left in between. Germline V gives CDR1 MDHEN, CDR2 SYDVKM. This CDR3 is CASSINYEQYF. The CDR3 DNA follows: TGTGCCAGCAGTATCAATTACGAGCAGTACTTC.

This sequence joins TRBV7-3 and TRBJ2-4, with D possibly TRBD2 on 6 matching bases. The CDR3 is 15 amino acids. The V end lost 6 bases, the J end lost 7 bases, and 19 bases lay between the germline ends. Germline V gives CDR1 SGHTA, CDR2 FQGTGA. For the CDR3, the DNA is TGTGCCAGCAGTAATCCAGAGGGGAGGTGGAACATTCAGTACTTC. Protein: CASSNPEGRWNIQYF.

The chain couples TRBV7-9 to TRBJ1-5, with TRBD1 matching 7 bases. This CDR3 has 14 amino acids. Trimming removed 6 bases from V and 2 bases from J; junction bases left unmatched: 4. CDR1 and CDR2 from the germline V gene are SEHNR and FQNEAQ (reference sequence). CDR3 amino acids: CASSPGQGNQPQHF. CDR3 coding DNA: TGTGCCAGCAGTCCCGGACAGGGCAATCAGCCCCAGCATTTT.

This rearrangement joins TRBV9 to TRBJ1-2; D perhaps matches TRBD1 (6 bases). This CDR3 spans 14 amino acids. V was cut by 3 bases and J by 2 bases, with 11 bases left in between. Germline V CDR1 and CDR2: SGDLS, YYNGEE. CDR3 DNA: TGTGCCAGCAGCGCCCCCAGGGGAAACTATGGCTACACCTTC. Its translation: CASSAPRGNYGYTF.

The rearrangement links TRBV9 to TRBJ2-7; 10 nucleotides agree with TRBD2. Trimming took 4 bases from V and 0 from J; bases not matched to a gene: 4. Germline CDR1 reads SGDLS; CDR2 reads YYNGEE. The CDR3 runs to 15 residues. The CDR3 region has the DNA TGTGCCAGCAGCAAGAGCGGGGGGGGCTCCTACGAGCAGTACTTC. The encoded protein is CASSKSGGGSYEQYF.

The genes are TRBV2 and TRBJ2-7, with 8 bases fitting TRBD1. CDR1 and CDR2 (germline): SNHLY, FYNNEI. V shed 6 bases, J shed 7 bases, and the junction held 8 bases outside the gene matches. There are 13 residues in the CDR3. The CDR3 DNA sequence: TGTGCCAGCAGACAGACAGGGGCAGGTGAGCAGTACTTC. Protein sequence: CASRQTGAGEQYF.

The chain has TRBV5-1 and TRBJ2-1; 9 nucleotides agree with TRBD2. V was pared by 0 bases and J by 2 bases, with 12 bases of the junction left unmatched. The V gene's germline CDR1 is SGHRS and CDR2 YFSETQ. The CDR3 contains 19 residues. CDR3 protein: CASSLEGLAGLPPYNEQFF. The CDR3 nucleotides read TGCGCCAGCAGCTTGGAGGGACTAGCTGGCCTCCCTCCCTACAATGAGCAGTTCTTC. Full variable domain (rest looked up from reference TRBV5-1 and TRBJ2-1): KAGVTQTPRYLIKTRGQQVTLSCSPISGHRSVSWYQQTPGQGLQFLFEYFSETQRNKGNFPGRFSGRQFSNSRSEMNVSTLELGDSALYLCASSLEGLAGLPPYNEQFFGPGTRLTVL.

This clone was recorded only once. The gene calls are TRBV19 and TRBJ2-4; the match to TRBD1 covers 9 bases. CDR1 is LNHDA and CDR2 is SQIVND in the germline V gene (reference sequence). With V trimmed by 0 bases and J by 2 bases, 8 bases remained unmatched. The CDR3 contains 18 residues. The CDR3 is CASSIDPGQGISKNIQYF. In DNA form, the CDR3 reads TGTGCCAGTAGTATAGACCCGGGACAGGGAATTTCCAAAAACATTCAGTACTTC.

V and J are TRBV5-1 and TRBJ2-2, with 7 bases that match TRBD1. The J segment lost 0 bases and the V segment lost 4 bases, leaving 3 bases of the junction unmatched. CDR1 is SGHRS and CDR2 is YFSETQ in the germline V gene. The CDR3 has 15 residues. CDR3 nucleotide sequence: TGCGCCAGCAGCGGGGACAGACCGAACACCGGGGAGCTGTTTTTT. Amino acid sequence: CASSGDRPNTGELFF.

This chain links TRBV9 with TRBJ2-3; TRBD2 matches at 9 bases. Germline V CDR1 and CDR2: SGDLS, YYNGEE. Germline trimming cut 3 bases from V and 3 bases from J; bases unmatched to any gene: 11. CDR3 length equals 17 residues. This CDR3 reads CASSERGDPGGTDTQYF. CDR3 bases: TGTGCCAGCAGCGAGCGGGGGGATCCGGGGGGTACAGATACGCAGTATTTT. Full variable domain (rest looked up from reference TRBV9 and TRBJ2-3): DSGVTQTPKHLITATGQRVTLRCSPRSGDLSVYWYQQSLDQGLQFLIQYYNGEERAKGNILERFSAQQFPDLHSELNLSSLELGDSALYFCASSERGDPGGTDTQYFGPGTRLTVL.

This clone was counted between two and nine times. The rearrangement joins TRBV18 to TRBJ2-5; D perhaps matches TRBD1 (6 bases). With 4 bases removed from V and 5 bases from J, the gap between germline ends came to 11 bases. This CDR3 is built from 13 residues. CDR1 KGHSH and CDR2 LQKENI come from the germline V gene. This CDR3 reads CASSLGAGETQYF. In DNA form, the CDR3 reads TGTGCCAGCTCACTGGGGGCTGGGGAGACCCAGTACTTC.

The chain has TRBV5-1 and TRBJ2-2; 9 nucleotides line up with TRBD1. CDR3 length: 17 residues. The germline V gene encodes CDR1 SGHRS and CDR2 YFSETQ. The ends lost 0 bases at V and 5 bases at J; junction bases unmatched: 8. Here the CDR3 reads CASSLATGGVGTGELFF. In nucleotides, the CDR3 is TGCGCCAGCAGCTTGGCCACAGGGGGCGTAGGAACCGGGGAGCTGTTTTTT.

The CDR3 DNA reads as TGTGCCAGCAGTACACTAAGCTATGGCTACACCTTC. Protein product: CASSTLSYGYTF. V is TRBV6-1 and J is TRBJ1-2; D not certain. Trimming removed 5 bases from V and 4 bases from J, with 8 bases in between. The CDR3 has 12 amino acids. Per the germline V gene, CDR1 is MNHNS and CDR2 is SASEGT.

This sequence joins TRBV5-1 and TRBJ2-3; the match to TRBD2 covers 11 bases. The V and J ends lost 0 bases and 3 bases, in that order; junction bases with no gene match: 3. CDR3 length: 16 amino acids. Looked up from germline, CDR1 is SGHRS and CDR2 is YFSETQ. This CDR3 reads CASSLVAGGGTDTQYF. DNA for the CDR3: TGCGCCAGCAGCTTGGTAGCGGGAGGGGGTACAGATACGCAGTATTTT.